A single sample gave rise to the 23 T cell receptor beta chains below, sequenced in a study of shared T cell receptors in the human thymus. Some clones are missing from TCRdb's copy, which holds only in-frame ones; the method was immunoSEQ multiplex PCR. Among about 660,000 clones listed, more than 75% were seen once. Separately, the same data were catalogued under a study of human thymus T cells.

The source material was thymocytes. The origin of the receptors is a boy in the first two years of life with a congenital heart defect.

V gene TRBV19 combines with J gene TRBJ2-7; a possible D gene is TRBD2 (6 bases). The CDR3 is made up of 15 amino acids. V was clipped by 4 bases and J by 5 bases, with 18 bases between them. Germline values: CDR1 LNHDA, CDR2 SQIVND (reference sequence). The CDR3 DNA is TGTGCCAGTAGTACGCGGGACCGCCCAGGCCACGAGCAGTACTTC. Its translation: CASSTRDRPGHEQYF.

V and J are TRBV6-4 and TRBJ1-5; TRBD1 might be the D (6 bases). V was pared by 4 bases and J by 0 bases, with 19 bases between. CDR1 MRHNA and CDR2 SNTAGT come from the germline V gene. The CDR3 sequence is 18 residues long. The CDR3 sequence: CASSVVGNRVYSNQPQHF. The CDR3 DNA reads TGTGCCAGCAGTGTTGTCGGAAACAGGGTGTATAGCAATCAGCCCCAGCATTTT.

The chain has TRBV30 and TRBJ2-5; 9 bases line up with TRBD1. The J call could be wrong; TRBJ2-7 is a better fit for the DNA end. The CDR3 has 14 amino acids. Germline lookup yields CDR1 GTSNPN and CDR2 SVGIG (reference sequence). This chain's CDR3 is CAWGLGQGTYEQYF. The CDR3 nucleotides are TGTGCCTGGGGCCTTGGACAGGGGACCTACGAGCAGTACTTC.

This clone has just one count. This chain joins TRBV13 and TRBJ2-7; 13 bases align to TRBD2. The ends lost 3 bases at V and 0 bases at J; junction bases unmatched: 8. Germline V CDR1 and CDR2: PRHDT, FYEKMQ (reference sequence). The CDR3 extends over 18 amino acids. DNA of the CDR3: TGTGCCAGCAGCTTCGGGACTAGCGGGGTCAAAGGCTCCTACGAGCAGTACTTC. This encodes CASSFGTSGVKGSYEQYF.

The chain recombines TRBV7-9 with TRBJ2-7; 8 bases agree with TRBD1. The CDR3 has 14 residues. Trimming took 2 bases from V and 1 from J; bases not matched to a gene: 1. CDR1 and CDR2 from the germline V gene are SEHNR and FQNEAQ (reference sequence). The CDR3 bases are TGTGCCAGCAGCTTAACAGGGGGTTCCTACGAGCAGTACTTC. Protein sequence: CASSLTGGSYEQYF.

The chain combines TRBV15 with TRBJ2-3; 14 nucleotides agree with TRBD2. J gave up 5 bases and V 5 bases, and 15 bases lay outside the gene matches. This CDR3 region has 19 residues. Per germline, CDR1 LNHNV and CDR2 YYDKDF (reference sequence). CDR3 sequence: CATSPRLAGGLLTRDTQYF. The CDR3 region has the DNA TGTGCCACCAGCCCGCGACTAGCGGGAGGGCTGTTAACTCGAGATACGCAGTATTTT. The variable domain in full, with the rest retrieved from reference TRBV15 and TRBJ2-3, is DAMVIQNPRYQVTQFGKPVTLSCSQTLNHNVMYWYQQKSSQAPKLLFHYYDKDFNNEADTPDNFQSRRPNTSFCFLDIRSPGLGDTAMYLCATSPRLAGGLLTRDTQYFGPGTRLTVL.

V is TRBV14 and J is TRBJ1-2; no clear D. The length of the CDR3 is 14 residues. V gave up 0 bases and J gave up 2 bases, with 7 bases separating them. Germline-derived CDR1 and CDR2 are SGHDN and FVKESK. Here the CDR3 DNA reads TGTGCCAGCAGCCAAGATCGAGAGAACTATGGCTACACCTTC. Its protein product is CASSQDRENYGYTF.

The rearrangement joins TRBV7-2 to TRBJ2-7; D is possibly TRBD2 (5 bases). The CDR3 is 16 amino acids. V dropped 1 base and J dropped 3 bases, with 16 bases sitting between them. CDR1 and CDR2 (germline): SGHTA, FQGNSA. The CDR3 loop is CASSLGSPGYFYEQYF. In DNA form, the CDR3 reads TGTGCCAGCAGCTTAGGGTCACCGGGATACTTCTACGAGCAGTACTTC.

The rearrangement joins TRBV5-1 to TRBJ2-2, with 11 bases identical to TRBD2. CDR1 and CDR2 from the germline V gene are SGHRS and YFSETQ. Trimming took 3 bases from V and 4 from J; bases not matched to a gene: 5. There are 16 residues in the CDR3. CDR3 DNA sequence: TGCGCCAGCAGCTCGACTAGCGGGAAACTCACCGGGGAGCTGTTTTTT. Translated: CASSSTSGKLTGELFF. Combining the CDR3 with reference TRBV5-1 and TRBJ2-2 gives the whole variable domain KAGVTQTPRYLIKTRGQQVTLSCSPISGHRSVSWYQQTPGQGLQFLFEYFSETQRNKGNFPGRFSGRQFSNSRSEMNVSTLELGDSALYLCASSSTSGKLTGELFFGEGSRLTVL.

V and J are TRBV19 and TRBJ2-5; tentative D call: TRBD2 (7 bases). Trimming shortened V by 3 bases and J by 5 bases, and 10 bases separated the two germline ends. Per the germline V gene, CDR1 is LNHDA and CDR2 is SQIVND (reference sequence). This CDR3 is built from 13 residues. The CDR3, as DNA: TGTGCCAGTAGTATGAGGGGGGGGGAGACCCAGTACTTC. It codes for CASSMRGGETQYF.

The rearrangement uses TRBV13 and TRBJ2-3; 9 bases line up with TRBD2. The J segment lost 6 bases and the V segment lost 1 base, leaving 5 bases of the junction unmatched. This CDR3 region has 15 residues. From germline, CDR1 is PRHDT and CDR2 FYEKMQ (reference sequence). CDR3 amino acids: CASSLVAGDGDTQYF. CDR3 coding DNA: TGTGCCAGCAGCTTAGTAGCGGGAGACGGGGATACGCAGTATTTT.

CDR3 loop: CASSPCEREGTDTQYF. The DNA of the CDR3 is TGTGCCAGCAGCCCCTGTGAGCGGGAGGGCACAGATACGCAGTATTTT. J is TRBJ2-3 and V is TRBV9; 9 positions agree with TRBD2. The CDR3 is made up of 16 amino acids. Trimming removed 4 bases from V and 1 base from J; junction bases left unmatched: 7. Per the germline V gene, CDR1 is SGDLS and CDR2 is YYNGEE.

CDR3 sequence (DNA): TGTGCCAGCAGCTTTTTTTCCGGACTCTCCTACGAGCAGTACTTC. It codes for CASSFFSGLSYEQYF. The genes are TRBV7-9 and TRBJ2-7; tentative D call: TRBD2 (5 bases). The germline V gene encodes CDR1 SEHNR and CDR2 FQNEAQ (reference sequence). This CDR3 region has 15 residues. V was pared by 3 bases and J by 0 bases, with 12 bases between.

The rearrangement joins TRBV27 to TRBJ2-7, with 7 bases fitting TRBD2. The length of the CDR3 is 15 residues. With 5 bases clipped from V and 1 base from J, the junction kept 8 bases outside the gene matches. CDR1 is MNHEY and CDR2 is SMNVEV in the germline V gene (reference sequence). This CDR3 reads CASSPRGDASYEQYF. The CDR3 bases are TGTGCCAGCAGTCCCCGGGGGGACGCATCCTACGAGCAGTACTTC.

The chain links TRBV30 to TRBJ2-3; the D gene is possibly TRBD1 (5 bases). In germline, CDR1 is GTSNPN, CDR2 SVGIG (reference sequence). V lost 4 bases and J 5 bases, leaving 22 bases between the germline ends. The CDR3 is 16 amino acids. The CDR3 coding sequence is TGTGCCTGGAAAGGGGCGGACCCGACGAAGAAAGATACGCAGTATTTT. Translating it yields CAWKGADPTKKDTQYF. The full variable domain, rest sourced from reference TRBV30 and TRBJ2-3, is SQTIHQWPATLVQPVGSPLSLECTVEGTSNPNLYWYRQAAGRGLQLLFYSVGIGQISSEVPQNLSASRPQDRQFILSSKKLLLSDSGFYLCAWKGADPTKKDTQYFGPGTRLTVL.

The chain carries TRBV19 and TRBJ1-5; D uncertain. V dropped 5 bases and J dropped 5 bases, with 19 bases sitting between them. There are 16 residues in the CDR3. Germline lookup yields CDR1 LNHDA and CDR2 SQIVND (reference sequence). The CDR3 loop reads CASSSQWAVRDQPQHF. CDR3 DNA: TGTGCCAGTAGTTCTCAGTGGGCAGTGAGGGATCAGCCCCAGCATTTT.

The CDR3 is CASSADRPTMNTEAFF. DNA for the CDR3: TGTGCCAGCAGTGCCGACAGGCCTACTATGAACACTGAAGCTTTCTTT. The rearrangement uses TRBV2 and TRBJ1-1; D may be TRBD1 (6 bases). CDR1 is SNHLY and CDR2 is FYNNEI in the germline V gene. This CDR3 contains 16 residues. Trimming took 4 bases from V and 0 from J, leaving 15 bases between them.

The J gene is TRBJ2-5, the V gene TRBV14, with 13 bases identical to TRBD2. This CDR3 is built from 21 residues. CDR1 SGHDN and CDR2 FVKESK come from the germline V gene. The trim removed 4 bases at V and 5 bases at J, leaving 22 bases unmatched. As DNA, the CDR3 is TGTGCCAGCAGCCCCCTCTGGACTAGCGGGAGTGGGGAGGCGAGAGGTGAGACCCAGTACTTC. It yields the protein CASSPLWTSGSGEARGETQYF.

Regarding this clone: The same CDR3 also results from other DNA sequences found in this sample. This chain uses TRBV27 with TRBJ2-2; perhaps TRBD1 as D (5 bases). The CDR3 loop spans 14 amino acids. The V gene's germline CDR1 is MNHEY and CDR2 SMNVEV (reference sequence). V was shortened by 6 bases and J by 4 bases, with 12 bases between the two germline ends. For the CDR3, the DNA is TGTGCCAGCAGCCCTAGGGGTGGCACCGGGGAGCTGTTTTTT. Translating gives CASSPRGGTGELFF.

The genes are TRBV10-2 and TRBJ2-3; D is uncertain. V lost 9 bases, J lost 4 bases, and 11 bases lay in between. The CDR3 extends over 12 amino acids. CDR1 is WSHSY, CDR2 SAAADI, per germline. The CDR3 nucleotides read TGCGCCAGTGGGTTACAGCCAGATACGCAGTATTTT. This codes for CASGLQPDTQYF.

The gene calls are TRBV2 and TRBJ1-1, with unresolved D. The V gene's germline CDR1 is SNHLY and CDR2 FYNNEI. CDR3 length: 14 residues. The V end was cut by 3 bases, the J end by 1 base, with 9 bases between. The CDR3 DNA sequence: TGTGCCAGCAGTGAGGACGGAGGGAACACTGAAGCTTTCTTT. Residues: CASSEDGGNTEAFF.

This sequence joins TRBV13 and TRBJ2-2; D possibly corresponds to TRBD2 (7 bases). The CDR3 totals 15 residues. Trimming removed 5 bases from V and 5 bases from J, with 15 bases in between. CDR1 and CDR2 from the germline V gene are PRHDT and FYEKMQ (reference sequence). The CDR3 reads CASSPPGGRTGELFF. CDR3 bases: TGTGCCAGCAGCCCCCCGGGGGGCCGGACCGGGGAGCTGTTTTTT.

This chain joins TRBV7-2 and TRBJ2-7; 8 bases fit TRBD2. Trimming took 6 bases from V and 1 from J; bases not matched to a gene: 8. Germline values: CDR1 SGHTA, CDR2 FQGNSA. There are 15 residues in the CDR3. CDR3 nucleotide sequence: TGTGCCAGCAGAGAGGTGGGACTAGGATCCTACGAGCAGTACTTC. This translates into CASREVGLGSYEQYF.